The source of this T cell receptor (beta chain) is a study of blood T cell repertoires in COVID-19. This CDR3 spans 14 amino acids. Germline CDR1 reads ENHRY; CDR2 reads SYGVKD. Trimming took off 6 bases at V and 3 bases at J, with 14 bases between the two ends. Sequencing used immunoSEQ multiplex PCR; TCRdb keeps in-frame clones, though not all of them. Of 200,000 to 250,000 clones listed, around 87% were seen once; the top ten hold approximately 7.2%. This TCR was sampled from a woman aged 70-85 years with active or convalescent COVID-19. The material sequenced was peripheral blood. The V call is TRBV10-3, the J call TRBJ1-1; D may be TRBD1 (6 bases). CDR3 DNA sequence: TGTGCCATCAGGCCAGCTGGACAGCACACTGAAGCTTTCTTT. Encoded protein: CAIRPAGQHTEAFF.